This T cell receptor beta chain was observed in a study of cytomegalovirus exposure and HLA in healthy donors. As to this clone: Its antigen remains unknown.

Whole-study findings and limits: There was a cluster of highly shared sequence variants that was likely a sequencing artifact.

Germline loops: CDR1 MGHRA, CDR2 YSYEKL. The V end lost 0 bases, the J end lost 3 bases, and 12 bases lay between the germline ends. This CDR3 region has 15 residues. Primers: 60 Vbeta forward and 13 Jbeta reverse. Data came from immunoSEQ multiplex PCR; TCRdb stores just in-frame clones and leaves some out. Among roughly 100,000 clones listed, 71% were seen once. This sequence originates from a female donor in good health and CMV-seronegative. The sample comprised PBMCs. The V and J genes are TRBV4-1 and TRBJ2-7; D uncertain. The CDR3 protein is CASSQELAEVYEQYF. In nucleotides, the CDR3 is TGCGCCAGCAGCCAAGAACTCGCAGAGGTCTACGAGCAGTACTTC.